This T cell receptor (beta chain) was sequenced during a study of blood T cell repertoires in COVID-19. About the study: The United States, Italy and Spain supplied acute and convalescent COVID-19 samples.

This clone has a single count. Sequencing used immunoSEQ multiplex PCR; TCRdb keeps in-frame clones, though not all of them. The sample has 250,000 to 350,000 clones, more than 65% seen once. This CDR3 contains 16 residues. CDR1 and CDR2 from the germline V gene are SNHLY and FYNNEI. With 5 bases clipped from V and 2 bases from J, the junction kept 6 bases outside the gene matches. Sequencing was performed on peripheral blood. The receptor comes from a person between 65 and 79 years old with COVID-19, enrolled during active disease. The V call is TRBV2, the J call TRBJ1-6, with 7 bases fitting TRBD1. DNA for the CDR3: TGTGCCAGCAGTTTAAGACAGGGAACCTATAATTCACCCCTCCACTTT. Translating gives CASSLRQGTYNSPLHF.